This T cell receptor beta chain appears in the sequencing data of a study of T cells after posttransplantation cyclophosphamide. Peripheral blood was collected from the related graft donor on the marrow donation day. The germline CDR1 and CDR2 sequences are KGHSH and LQKENI. V was shortened by 3 bases and J by 8 bases, with 14 bases between the two germline ends. The CDR3 has 14 amino acids. This clone was seen ten or more times. The assay was immunoSEQ multiplex PCR, and TCRdb's table has in-frame clones only and misses some. This table holds about 40,000 clones with no singletons; the top ten claim approximately 4.5%.

Sequencing used PBMCs. The origin of this receptor is a woman aged 45-59 years in good health and a related stem cell transplant donor. The chain employs TRBV18 and TRBJ2-1, with D perhaps TRBD2 (5 bases). CDR3 region: CASSPGHEGDEQFF. CDR3 nucleotide sequence: TGTGCCAGCTCACCGGGCCATGAGGGTGATGAGCAGTTCTTC.